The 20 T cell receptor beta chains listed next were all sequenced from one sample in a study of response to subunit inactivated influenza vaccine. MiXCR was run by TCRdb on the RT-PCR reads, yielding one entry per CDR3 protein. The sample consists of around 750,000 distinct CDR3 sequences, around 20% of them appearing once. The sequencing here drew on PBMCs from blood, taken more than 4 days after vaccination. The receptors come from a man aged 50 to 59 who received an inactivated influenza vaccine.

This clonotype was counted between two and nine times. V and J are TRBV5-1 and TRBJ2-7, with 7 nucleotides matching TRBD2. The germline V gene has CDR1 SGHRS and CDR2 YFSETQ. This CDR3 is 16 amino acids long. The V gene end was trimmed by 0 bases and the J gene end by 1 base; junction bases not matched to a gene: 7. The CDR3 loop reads CASSLVGGSKSYEQYF. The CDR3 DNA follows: TGCGCCAGCAGCTTGGTTGGCGGGAGTAAGTCCTACGAGCAGTACTTC.

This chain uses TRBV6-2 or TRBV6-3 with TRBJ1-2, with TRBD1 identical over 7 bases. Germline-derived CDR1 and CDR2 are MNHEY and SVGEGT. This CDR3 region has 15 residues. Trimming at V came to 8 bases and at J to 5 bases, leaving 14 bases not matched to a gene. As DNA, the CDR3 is TGTGCCAGCGGACGTCGTTGGACAGGCCGATATGGCTACACCTTC. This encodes CASGRRWTGRYGYTF.

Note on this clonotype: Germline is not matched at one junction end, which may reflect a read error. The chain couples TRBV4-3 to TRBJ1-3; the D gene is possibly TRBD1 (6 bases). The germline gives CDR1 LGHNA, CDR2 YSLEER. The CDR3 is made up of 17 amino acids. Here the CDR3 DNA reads TGCGCCAGCGGCCAAGATCTTGGCAGGGGTCCTGGAAACACCATATATTTT. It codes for CASGQDLGRGPGNTIYF.

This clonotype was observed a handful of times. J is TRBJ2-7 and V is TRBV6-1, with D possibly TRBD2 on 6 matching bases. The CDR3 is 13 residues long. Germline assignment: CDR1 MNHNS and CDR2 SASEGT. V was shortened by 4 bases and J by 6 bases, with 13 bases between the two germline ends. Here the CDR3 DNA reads TGTGCCAGCAGTGCCTCTTGGAGGGCCGAGCAGTACTTC. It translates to CASSASWRAEQYF.

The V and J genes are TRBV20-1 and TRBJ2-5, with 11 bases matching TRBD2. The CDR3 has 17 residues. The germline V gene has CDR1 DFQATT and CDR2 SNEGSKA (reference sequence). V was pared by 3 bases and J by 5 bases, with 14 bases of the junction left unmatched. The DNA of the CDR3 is TGCAGTGCTAGCCCGTTACTAGCGGGAGTTCATAAGGAGACCCAGTACTTC. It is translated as CSASPLLAGVHKETQYF.

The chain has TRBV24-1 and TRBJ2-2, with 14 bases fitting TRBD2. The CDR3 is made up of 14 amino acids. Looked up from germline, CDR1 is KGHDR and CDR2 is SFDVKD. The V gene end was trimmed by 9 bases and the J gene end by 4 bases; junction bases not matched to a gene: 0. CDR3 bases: TGTGCCACCGGGACTAGCGGGAGCACCGGGGAGCTGTTTTTT. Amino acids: CATGTSGSTGELFF.

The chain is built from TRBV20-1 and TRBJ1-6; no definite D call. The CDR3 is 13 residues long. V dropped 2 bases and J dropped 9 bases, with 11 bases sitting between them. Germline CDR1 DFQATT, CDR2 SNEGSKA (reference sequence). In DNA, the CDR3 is TGCAGTGCTAGATTAGGGATTGGTTCACCCCTCCACTTT. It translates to CSARLGIGSPLHF.

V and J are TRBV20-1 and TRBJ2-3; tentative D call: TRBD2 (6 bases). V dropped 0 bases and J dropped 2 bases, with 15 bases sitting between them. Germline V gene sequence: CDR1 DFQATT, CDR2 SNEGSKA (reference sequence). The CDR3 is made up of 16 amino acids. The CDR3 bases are TGCAGTGCTAGAGATAATGTGGGGGAGGTCACAGATACGCAGTATTTT. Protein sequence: CSARDNVGEVTDTQYF.

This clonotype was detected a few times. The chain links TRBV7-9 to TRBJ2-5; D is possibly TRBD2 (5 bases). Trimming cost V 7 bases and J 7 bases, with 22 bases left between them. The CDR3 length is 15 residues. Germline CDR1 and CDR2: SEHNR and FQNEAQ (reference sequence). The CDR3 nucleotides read TGTGCCAGCATCCCCCCCGCGGGCCGCCTCTCGACCCAGTACTTC. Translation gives CASIPPAGRLSTQYF. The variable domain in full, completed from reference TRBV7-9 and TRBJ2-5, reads DTGVSQNPRHKITKRGQNVTFRCDPISEHNRLYWYRQTLGQGPEFLTYFQNEAQLEKSRLLSDRFSAERPKGSFSTLEIQRTEQGDSAMYLCASIPPAGRLSTQYFGPGTRLLVL.

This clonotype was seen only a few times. In DNA form, the CDR3 reads TGTGCCAGCAGCCAAGATACGCCGGAGAACACCGGGGAGCTGTTTTTT. Translated, it gives CASSQDTPENTGELFF. The chain recombines TRBV4-2 with TRBJ2-2, with D unresolved. Per germline, CDR1 LGHNA and CDR2 YNFKEQ. The CDR3 is 16 residues long. V lost 0 bases and J lost 1, with 9 bases in between.

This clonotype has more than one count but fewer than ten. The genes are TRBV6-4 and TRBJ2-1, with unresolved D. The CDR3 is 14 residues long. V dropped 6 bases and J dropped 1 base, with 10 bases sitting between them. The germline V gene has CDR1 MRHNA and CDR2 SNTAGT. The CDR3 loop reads CASRKTPSYNEQFF. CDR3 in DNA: TGTGCCAGCAGAAAGACCCCATCCTACAATGAGCAGTTCTTC.

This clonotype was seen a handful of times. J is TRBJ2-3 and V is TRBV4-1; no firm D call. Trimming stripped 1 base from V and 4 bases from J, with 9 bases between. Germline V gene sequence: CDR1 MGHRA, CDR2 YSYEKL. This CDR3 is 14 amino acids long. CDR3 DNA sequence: TGCGCCAGCAGCCAAGGTAGCAGCCCAGATACGCAGTATTTT. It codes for CASSQGSSPDTQYF.

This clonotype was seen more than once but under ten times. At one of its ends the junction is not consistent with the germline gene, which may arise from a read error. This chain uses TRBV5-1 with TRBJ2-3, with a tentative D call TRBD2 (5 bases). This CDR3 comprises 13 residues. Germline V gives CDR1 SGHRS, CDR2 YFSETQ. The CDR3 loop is CASSLEGRDTQYF. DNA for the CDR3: TGTGCCAGCAGCTTAGAAGGGAGAGATACGCAGTATTTT.

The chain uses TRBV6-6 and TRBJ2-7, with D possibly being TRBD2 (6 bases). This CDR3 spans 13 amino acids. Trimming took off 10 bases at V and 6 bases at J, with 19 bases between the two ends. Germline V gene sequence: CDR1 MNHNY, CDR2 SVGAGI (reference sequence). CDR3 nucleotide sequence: TGTGCCATCGGCCCCGGGGGTGTTAGCGAGCAGTACTTC. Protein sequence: CAIGPGGVSEQYF.

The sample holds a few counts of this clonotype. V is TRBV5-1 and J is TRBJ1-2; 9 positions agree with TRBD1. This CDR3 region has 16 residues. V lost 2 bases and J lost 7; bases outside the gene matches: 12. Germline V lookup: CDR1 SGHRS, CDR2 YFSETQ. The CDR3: CASSFGDRDIRRGYTF. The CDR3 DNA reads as TGCGCCAGCAGCTTTGGGGACAGGGACATTCGACGTGGCTACACCTTC.

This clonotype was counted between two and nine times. The CDR3 DNA is TGTGCCAGCAGCCAATACGTGGGGAGCACAGATACGCAGTATTTT. This gives the protein CASSQYVGSTDTQYF. The J gene is TRBJ2-3, the V gene TRBV11-2; D unclear. The CDR3 spans 15 residues. Deletions cut 5 bases from V and 0 bases from J, with 12 bases between. CDR1 and CDR2 from the germline V gene are SGHAT and FQNNGV.

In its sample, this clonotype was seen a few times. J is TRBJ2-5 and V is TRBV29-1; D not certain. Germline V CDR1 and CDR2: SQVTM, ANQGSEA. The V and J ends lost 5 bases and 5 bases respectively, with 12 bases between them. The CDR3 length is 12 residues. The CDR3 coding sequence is TGCAGCGTTCTCTTGGCTGGGGAGACCCAGTACTTC. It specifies CSVLLAGETQYF.

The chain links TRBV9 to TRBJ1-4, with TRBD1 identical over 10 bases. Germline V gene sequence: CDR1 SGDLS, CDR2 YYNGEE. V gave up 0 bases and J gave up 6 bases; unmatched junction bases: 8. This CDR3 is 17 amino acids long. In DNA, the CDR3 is TGTGCCAGCAGCGTAGCCCCGGGGACAGGGGAGTATGAAAAACTGTTTTTT. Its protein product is CASSVAPGTGEYEKLFF.

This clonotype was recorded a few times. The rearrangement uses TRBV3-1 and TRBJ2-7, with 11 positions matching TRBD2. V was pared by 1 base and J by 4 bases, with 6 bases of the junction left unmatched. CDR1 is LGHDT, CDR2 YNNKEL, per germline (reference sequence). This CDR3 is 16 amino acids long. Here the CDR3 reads CASSQAATSGVYEQYF. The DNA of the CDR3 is TGTGCCAGCAGCCAAGCTGCGACTAGCGGGGTATACGAGCAGTACTTC.

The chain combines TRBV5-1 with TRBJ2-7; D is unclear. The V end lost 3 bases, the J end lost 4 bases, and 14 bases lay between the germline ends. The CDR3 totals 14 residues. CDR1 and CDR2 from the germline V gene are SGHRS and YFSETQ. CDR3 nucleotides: TGCGCCAGCAGCTCTACCAGCAATTCGTACGAGCAGTACTTC. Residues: CASSSTSNSYEQYF.